This T cell receptor beta chain is drawn from a study of blood T cell repertoires in COVID-19. Across the whole study: From the United States, Italy and Spain came samples of acute and convalescent COVID-19. PBMCs, B-cell-depleted T cells, or T cells were the source of the cDNA or gDNA that made up the material.

The CDR3 is made up of 15 amino acids. Trimming cost V 5 bases and J 3 bases; bases outside gene matches: 9. Germline CDR1 and CDR2: SGHTA and FQGNSA. The assay was immunoSEQ multiplex PCR, and TCRdb's table has in-frame clones only and misses some. This sample has around 170,000 clones, with 70% to 90% found just once. Sequencing was done on a sample of peripheral blood. This clonotype was sampled from a woman between 65 and 79 years old with acute or convalescent COVID-19. The rearrangement uses TRBV7-2 and TRBJ2-5; 7 positions agree with TRBD1. In nucleotides, the CDR3 is TGTGCCAGCAGCCCCAGGGGGACGTTCGAAGAGACCCAGTACTTC. It encodes CASSPRGTFEETQYF.